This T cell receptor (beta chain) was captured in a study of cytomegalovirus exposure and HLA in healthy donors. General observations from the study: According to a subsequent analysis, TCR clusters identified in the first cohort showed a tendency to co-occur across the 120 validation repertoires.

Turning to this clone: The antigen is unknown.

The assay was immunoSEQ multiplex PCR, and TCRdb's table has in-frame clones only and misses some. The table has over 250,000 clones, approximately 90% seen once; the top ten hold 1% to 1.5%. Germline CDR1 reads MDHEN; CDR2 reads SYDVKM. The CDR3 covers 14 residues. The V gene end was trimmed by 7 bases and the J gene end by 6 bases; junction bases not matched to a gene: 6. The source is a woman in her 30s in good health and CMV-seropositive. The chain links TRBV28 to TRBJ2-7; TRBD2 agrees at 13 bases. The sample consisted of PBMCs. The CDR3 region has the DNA TGTGCCAGCACCCTACTAGCGGGAGGGCGCGAGCAGTACTTC. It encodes CASTLLAGGREQYF.